This passage covers 13 T cell receptor beta chains from one sample sequenced in a study of blood T cell repertoires in COVID-19. The data were produced by immunoSEQ multiplex PCR, yet TCRdb's version contains in-frame clones alone and is incomplete. Of tens of thousands of clones in the sample, roughly 83% are singletons; the top ten hold about 60%. Sequencing input: peripheral blood. These receptors were obtained from a man aged 65 to 79 with acute or convalescent COVID-19.

This sequence joins TRBV7-2 and TRBJ2-3; a weak D match, TRBD1 (6 bases). The germline CDR1 and CDR2 sequences are SGHTA and FQGNSA. With 5 bases removed from V and 7 bases from J, the gap between germline ends came to 16 bases. CDR3 length equals 14 residues. CDR3 in amino acids: CASSPQGTKNTQYF. The DNA of the CDR3 is TGTGCCAGCAGCCCCCAGGGGACAAAAAATACGCAGTATTTT.

The chain couples TRBV27 to TRBJ1-1, with D unresolved. The CDR3 consists of 13 residues. V dropped 1 base and J dropped 3 bases, with 6 bases sitting between them. Germline V gene lookup returns CDR1 MNHEY and CDR2 SMNVEV (reference sequence). The CDR3 DNA sequence: TGTGCCAGCAGTTTATTGTACTACACTGAAGCTTTCTTT. The encoded protein is CASSLLYYTEAFF.

The rearrangement uses TRBV6-5 and TRBJ2-7, with D possibly matching TRBD2 (6 bases). Germline V lookup: CDR1 MNHEY, CDR2 SVGAGI. V lost 5 bases, J lost 4 bases, and 12 bases lay in between. The CDR3 loop spans 13 amino acids. In DNA, the CDR3 is TGTGCCAGCAGTAACCGGGGGACGTACGAGCAGTACTTC. Protein: CASSNRGTYEQYF.

V gene TRBV13 combines with J gene TRBJ2-3, with 13 bases that match TRBD2. Losses at the gene ends were 3 bases for V and 7 bases for J; bases not matched to a gene: 10. Germline V gene lookup returns CDR1 PRHDT and CDR2 FYEKMQ (reference sequence). The CDR3 sequence is 17 residues long. The DNA of the CDR3 is TGTGCCAGCAGCTTCAACGGACTAGCGGGGGACGGGTATACGCAGTATTTT. It specifies CASSFNGLAGDGYTQYF.

This sequence joins TRBV6-5 and TRBJ1-2; 8 bases map to TRBD1. Losses at the gene ends were 2 bases for V and 7 bases for J; bases not matched to a gene: 9. Looked up from germline, CDR1 is MNHEY and CDR2 is SVGAGI. The CDR3 covers 15 residues. DNA for the CDR3: TGTGCCAGCAGTTACCGGACGGACAGGGAGGCTGGCTACACCTTC. Translated: CASSYRTDREAGYTF.

The chain recombines TRBV29-1 with TRBJ1-2, with a tentative D call TRBD1 (6 bases). Germline CDR1 is SQVTM and CDR2 is ANQGSEA. The ends were cut back, 4 bases at V and 1 base at J, with 7 bases in the middle. CDR3 size: 12 residues. The CDR3 protein is CSVGDNNYGYTF. The CDR3 nucleotides read TGCAGCGTTGGGGACAATAACTATGGCTACACCTTC.

This chain links TRBV6-2 or TRBV6-3 with TRBJ2-7, with 9 positions matching TRBD2. The CDR3 is made up of 16 amino acids. The V gene end was trimmed by 2 bases and the J gene end by 2 bases; junction bases not matched to a gene: 7. CDR1 is MNHEY, CDR2 SVGEGT, per germline. CDR3: CASSYGRLADPYEQYF. The CDR3 DNA sequence: TGTGCCAGCAGTTACGGACGACTAGCGGACCCCTACGAGCAGTACTTC.

This clone was picked up a small number of times. The rearrangement links TRBV19 to TRBJ1-6; the D gene is possibly TRBD1 (6 bases). The CDR3 has 15 residues. V lost 4 bases to trimming and J lost 10 bases, with 17 bases between them. Germline loops: CDR1 LNHDA, CDR2 SQIVND (reference sequence). CDR3 amino acids: CASSTRTVSTSPLHF. Written as DNA, the CDR3 is TGTGCCAGTAGTACACGGACAGTGTCAACCTCACCCCTCCACTTT.

This sequence joins TRBV7-9 and TRBJ1-6; maybe TRBD1 (5 bases). The CDR3 extends over 15 amino acids. Trimming cost V 0 bases and J 9 bases, with 12 bases left between them. Germline CDR1 reads SEHNR; CDR2 reads FQNEAQ (reference sequence). CDR3 in amino acids: CASSLASGNSSPLHF. In DNA, the CDR3 is TGTGCCAGCAGCTTAGCCTCAGGGAATAGTTCACCCCTCCACTTT.

The chain combines TRBV7-5 with TRBJ1-4; TRBD1 reflects the table's D call only, with no check against the DNA. TRBV7-5 is assigned pseudogene status. The CDR3 is made up of 18 amino acids. CDR3 in amino acids: CARSLGVVHLATNEKLFF. The CDR3 DNA follows: TGTGCCAGAAGCTTAGGTGTGGTACACCTTGCAACTAATGAAAAACTGTTTTTT.

The chain has TRBV18 and TRBJ2-7, with no clear D. This CDR3 has 12 amino acids. In germline, CDR1 is KGHSH, CDR2 LQKENI. V lost 4 bases and J 4 bases, leaving 8 bases between the germline ends. Written as DNA, the CDR3 is TGTGCCAGCTCACGTGCGGAGTACGAGCAGTACTTC. This translates into CASSRAEYEQYF.

This chain joins TRBV2 and TRBJ2-3; tentative D call: TRBD1 (5 bases). V dropped 7 bases and J dropped 6 bases, with 17 bases sitting between them. Germline values: CDR1 SNHLY, CDR2 FYNNEI. There are 14 residues in the CDR3. The CDR3 bases are TGTGCCAGCATAAGGGAAAGGGGTGTCGATACGCAGTATTTT. This sequence encodes CASIRERGVDTQYF.

This chain connects TRBV6-2 or TRBV6-3 to TRBJ1-1; the D gene is possibly TRBD1 (6 bases). The CDR3 runs 18 residues. The germline V gene has CDR1 MNHEY and CDR2 SVGEGT. Trimming pared 0 bases from V and 0 bases from J, leaving 17 bases between. CDR3 amino acids: CASSYSPWGQRMNTEAFF. The CDR3 nucleotides read TGTGCCAGCAGTTACTCGCCCTGGGGGCAAAGGATGAACACTGAAGCTTTCTTT.